The 24 T cell receptor beta chains below come from one sample, sequenced in a study of shared clonotypes between healthy human individuals. Only in-frame clones appear in the TCRdb table, and some are missing; sequencing was by immunoSEQ multiplex PCR. The sample carries about 450,000 clones, about four fifths recorded once. Material for sequencing was PBMCs. All receptors derive from a woman aged 35 to 49 in good health. Some clones in this sample may be carry-over from other donors' samples.

The chain joins TRBV7-9 to TRBJ2-5; unclear D gene. This CDR3 region has 13 residues. V was shortened by 1 base and J by 4 bases, with 7 bases between the two germline ends. CDR1 and CDR2 from the germline V gene are SEHNR and FQNEAQ (reference sequence). The chain's CDR3 is CASSLVKTETQYF. Written as DNA, the CDR3 is TGTGCCAGCAGCTTAGTTAAAACAGAGACCCAGTACTTC.

Judged by abundance, this clone is medium-sized. The sample contains more than one DNA sequence encoding this CDR3. The chain couples TRBV6-1 to TRBJ2-5; 10 nucleotides line up with TRBD1. The germline gives CDR1 MNHNS, CDR2 SASEGT. V trimming: 0 bases; J trimming: 5 bases; junction bases outside the gene matches: 6. This CDR3 is 16 amino acids long. CDR3: CASSEAGGQGYETQYF. The CDR3 region has the DNA TGTGCCAGCAGTGAAGCGGGGGGACAGGGGTATGAGACCCAGTACTTC.

This chain links TRBV18 with TRBJ2-7, with 7 positions matching TRBD1. This CDR3 spans 14 amino acids. Trimming at V came to 2 bases and at J to 3 bases, leaving 4 bases not matched to a gene. The germline V gene encodes CDR1 KGHSH and CDR2 LQKENI. Here the CDR3 DNA reads TGTGCCAGCTCACCAAGGGGACAGCTCTACGAGCAGTACTTC. Translating it yields CASSPRGQLYEQYF.

The chain uses TRBV18 and TRBJ2-7; 7 positions match TRBD1. The trim removed 3 bases at V and 9 bases at J, leaving 17 bases unmatched. Germline V lookup: CDR1 KGHSH, CDR2 LQKENI. This CDR3 contains 16 residues. As DNA, the CDR3 is TGTGCCAGCTCACCTAGCCGGGCCGCAGAGGGGGCCGGGCAGTACTTC. Encoded protein: CASSPSRAAEGAGQYF. Supplemented by reference TRBV18 and TRBJ2-7, the full variable domain reads NAGVMQNPRHLVRRRGQEARLRCSPMKGHSHVYWYRQLPEEGLKFMVYLQKENIIDESGMPKERFSAEFPKEGPSILRIQQVVRGDSAAYFCASSPSRAAEGAGQYFGPGTRLTVT.

This clone was seen repeatedly, ten times or more. The chain employs TRBV7-9 and TRBJ2-4; D uncertain. Germline-derived CDR1 and CDR2 are SEHNR and FQNEAQ (reference sequence). The V end lost 2 bases, the J end lost 1 base, and 6 bases lay between the germline ends. This CDR3 has 14 amino acids. The CDR3: CASSLTAAKNIQYF. The CDR3 DNA reads TGTGCCAGCAGCTTAACGGCGGCCAAAAACATTCAGTACTTC.

The J gene is TRBJ2-2, the V gene TRBV19; TRBD2 agrees at 11 bases. V trimming: 8 bases; J trimming: 6 bases; junction bases outside the gene matches: 2. This CDR3 has 13 residues. The germline CDR1 and CDR2 sequences are LNHDA and SQIVND (reference sequence). CDR3 coding DNA: TGTGCCAGTTTTAGCGGGAGGGCCGGGGAGCTGTTTTTT. It codes for CASFSGRAGELFF.

The count of this clone is one. CDR3 in amino acids: CASSLFLGSGELFF. CDR3 bases: TGTGCCAGCAGTTTATTTCTCGGATCGGGGGAGCTGTTTTTT. The chain carries TRBV28 and TRBJ2-2, with D uncertain. Germline CDR1 MDHEN, CDR2 SYDVKM. The CDR3 length is 14 residues. The V end was cut by 1 base, the J end by 8 bases, with 11 bases between.

Only a few counts were recorded for this clone. The sample holds other DNA sequences that translate to the same CDR3. The V call is TRBV7-9, the J call TRBJ2-5, with no clear D. Trimming took off 1 base at V and 5 bases at J, with 5 bases between the two ends. Germline CDR1 SEHNR, CDR2 FQNEAQ (reference sequence). This CDR3 region has 12 residues. CDR3 sequence (DNA): TGTGCCAGCAGCTTAGGGACGGAGACCCAGTACTTC. Its translation: CASSLGTETQYF.

This chain links TRBV4-1 with TRBJ2-1, with D maybe TRBD1 (5 bases). V was trimmed by 4 bases and J by 0 bases, leaving 10 bases between them. The CDR3 runs to 15 residues. Germline values: CDR1 MGHRA, CDR2 YSYEKL. CDR3: CASSRTLSSYNEQFF. The CDR3 nucleotides are TGCGCCAGCAGCCGGACACTCTCCTCCTACAATGAGCAGTTCTTC.

The chain uses TRBV15 and TRBJ1-2; 9 bases fit TRBD1. Germline-derived CDR1 and CDR2 are LNHNV and YYDKDF (reference sequence). The CDR3 consists of 13 residues. With 6 bases clipped from V and 4 bases from J, the junction kept 3 bases outside the gene matches. Here the CDR3 DNA reads TGTGCCACCAGGGACAGGGGAGGCTATGGCTACACCTTC. Encoded protein: CATRDRGGYGYTF.

CDR3 amino acids: CASSLAASGLSYNEQFF. As DNA, the CDR3 is TGTGCCAGCAGCTTAGCGGCTAGCGGACTCTCCTACAATGAGCAGTTCTTC. This sequence joins TRBV11-1 and TRBJ2-1; 7 bases agree with TRBD2. This CDR3 has 17 residues. Germline V gives CDR1 SGHAT, CDR2 FQDESV (reference sequence). The V gene end was trimmed by 0 bases and the J gene end by 0 bases; junction bases not matched to a gene: 5.

The genes are TRBV2 and TRBJ2-7; D call uncertain. V shed 6 bases and J shed 5 bases, with 11 bases lying between them. Germline V gene data show CDR1 as SNHLY and CDR2 as FYNNEI. CDR3 length equals 12 residues. The CDR3 reads CASSAGSHEQYF. As DNA, the CDR3 is TGTGCCAGCAGCGCAGGTTCCCACGAGCAGTACTTC.

On this clone: The junction shows a germline mismatch at one end, possibly a read error. The V gene is TRBV15, the J gene TRBJ2-1, with D possibly matching TRBD1 (6 bases). Germline lookup yields CDR1 LNHNV and CDR2 YYDKDF (reference sequence). The CDR3 consists of 11 residues. The CDR3 region has the DNA TGTGCCACAAGCAAGGGGGATGAGCAGTTCTTC. Its protein is CATSKGDEQFF.

On this clone: Different DNA sequences within this sample yield the same CDR3. The chain uses TRBV18 and TRBJ2-7, with 11 bases that match TRBD2. Trimming removed 3 bases from V and 3 bases from J; junction bases left unmatched: 1. CDR3 length: 14 amino acids. Per the germline V gene, CDR1 is KGHSH and CDR2 is LQKENI. The CDR3 DNA reads TGTGCCAGCTCACCCGGACTAGCGGGCTACGAGCAGTACTTC. Protein: CASSPGLAGYEQYF.

The chain recombines TRBV10-3 with TRBJ1-1; D might be TRBD1 (5 bases). V was cut by 8 bases and J by 0 bases, with 10 bases left in between. This CDR3 is built from 13 residues. Germline V gives CDR1 ENHRY, CDR2 SYGVKD. CDR3 residues: CAIGRGVNTEAFF. As DNA, the CDR3 is TGTGCCATCGGACGGGGGGTGAACACTGAAGCTTTCTTT.

The rearrangement links TRBV11-2 to TRBJ2-5; no definite D call. The better agreement between TRBJ2-7 and the DNA end casts doubt on the J call. The germline V gene has CDR1 SGHAT and CDR2 FQNNGV. The CDR3 length is 15 residues. In nucleotides, the CDR3 is TGTGCCAGCAGCTTACGCCAGAGGTCCGAGCACGAGCAGTACTTC. Amino acids: CASSLRQRSEHEQYF.

The V and J genes are TRBV4-1 and TRBJ1-3, with unresolved D. V shed 0 bases and J shed 0 bases, with 6 bases lying between them. The CDR3 runs 15 residues. Germline values: CDR1 MGHRA, CDR2 YSYEKL. In DNA, the CDR3 is TGCGCCAGCAGCCAAGAAGCCCACTCTGGAAACACCATATATTTT. It specifies CASSQEAHSGNTIYF.

This clone was observed once. This chain links TRBV19 with TRBJ2-1, with 14 nucleotides matching TRBD2. The CDR3 consists of 17 residues. CDR1 and CDR2 from the germline V gene are LNHDA and SQIVND (reference sequence). The junction had 7 bases not matched to a gene; V was cut back by 0 bases and J by 9 bases. As DNA, the CDR3 is TGTGCCAGTAGTATAGATTGCGGACTAGCGGGAGGTTGTGAGCAGTTCTTC. This encodes CASSIDCGLAGGCEQFF.

V and J are TRBV6-5 and TRBJ2-7; D possibly corresponds to TRBD2 (6 bases). CDR3 length: 16 residues. Trimming took 0 bases from V and 3 from J, leaving 15 bases between them. Germline V gives CDR1 MNHEY, CDR2 SVGAGI. CDR3 sequence: CASSYSRTLAVYEQYF. The CDR3 DNA follows: TGTGCCAGCAGTTACTCCCGGACTTTAGCGGTCTACGAGCAGTACTTC.

In its sample, this clone was seen many times. This rearrangement joins TRBV14 to TRBJ2-1, with 11 nucleotides matching TRBD2. The CDR3 is made up of 16 amino acids. Germline CDR1 reads SGHDN; CDR2 reads FVKESK. With V trimmed by 5 bases and J by 9 bases, 12 bases remained unmatched. The DNA for the CDR3 is TGTGCCAGCAGCTCCCGTCTGGGACTAGCGGTATTTGAGCAGTTCTTC. Amino acids: CASSSRLGLAVFEQFF.

The rearrangement uses TRBV30 and TRBJ1-5; 7 nucleotides agree with TRBD1. The germline V gene encodes CDR1 GTSNPN and CDR2 SVGIG (reference sequence). The ends lost 1 base at V and 9 bases at J; junction bases unmatched: 9. This CDR3 is 14 amino acids long. The CDR3 bases are TGTGCCTGGAGTGACGACAGGGAGTCTCGGCCCCAGCATTTT. Protein sequence: CAWSDDRESRPQHF.

The V call is TRBV7-6, the J call TRBJ2-1, with a tentative D call TRBD1 (5 bases). Germline loops: CDR1 SGHVS, CDR2 FNYEAQ. V lost 1 base and J 2 bases, leaving 9 bases between the germline ends. The CDR3 has 15 amino acids. The CDR3 spells CASSLEDTPYNEQFF. DNA of the CDR3: TGTGCCAGCAGCTTAGAGGACACACCCTACAATGAGCAGTTCTTC.

The chain is built from TRBV11-2 and TRBJ1-1; 7 bases fit TRBD1. Trimming at V came to 5 bases and at J to 4 bases, leaving 13 bases not matched to a gene. This CDR3 spans 16 amino acids. Germline CDR1 and CDR2: SGHAT and FQNNGV. CDR3 region: CASSQGQATSGTEAFF. The CDR3 DNA reads as TGTGCCAGCAGCCAAGGACAGGCGACTTCGGGCACTGAAGCTTTCTTT.

This rearrangement joins TRBV18 to TRBJ1-2; D is undetermined. V was shortened by 0 bases and J by 6 bases, with 11 bases between the two germline ends. The CDR3 runs 14 residues. CDR1 is KGHSH and CDR2 is LQKENI in the germline V gene. The CDR3 DNA reads as TGTGCCAGCTCACCACCTCACAAGAATCATGGCTACACCTTC. It is translated as CASSPPHKNHGYTF.